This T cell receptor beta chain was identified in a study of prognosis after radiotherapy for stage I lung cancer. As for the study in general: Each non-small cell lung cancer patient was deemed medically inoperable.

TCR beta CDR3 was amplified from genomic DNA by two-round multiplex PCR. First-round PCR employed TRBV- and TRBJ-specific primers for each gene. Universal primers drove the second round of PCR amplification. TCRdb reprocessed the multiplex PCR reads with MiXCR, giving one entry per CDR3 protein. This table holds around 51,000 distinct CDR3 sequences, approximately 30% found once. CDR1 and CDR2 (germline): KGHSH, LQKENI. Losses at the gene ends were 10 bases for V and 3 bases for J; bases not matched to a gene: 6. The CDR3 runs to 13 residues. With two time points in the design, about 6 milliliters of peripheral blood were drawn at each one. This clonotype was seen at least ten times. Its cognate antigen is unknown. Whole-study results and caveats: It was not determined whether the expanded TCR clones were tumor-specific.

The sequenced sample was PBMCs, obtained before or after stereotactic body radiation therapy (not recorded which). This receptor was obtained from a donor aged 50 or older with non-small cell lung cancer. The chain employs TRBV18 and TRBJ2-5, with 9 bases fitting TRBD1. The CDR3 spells CATARDREETQYF. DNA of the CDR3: TGTGCCACCGCCCGGGACAGGGAAGAGACCCAGTACTTC.